These 30 T cell receptor beta chains share one sample of origin, sequenced in a study of shared clonotypes between healthy human individuals. Method: immunoSEQ multiplex PCR; TCRdb's copy keeps in-frame clones and lacks some. The sample consists of about 710,000 clones, 55% to 80% of them appearing once. Sequencing input: memory CD4+ T cells sorted from blood. Subset defined: CD45RA-negative fraction. All receptors derive from a woman aged 25 to 45 in good health.

The V gene is TRBV2, the J gene TRBJ2-5; 8 nucleotides line up with TRBD1. Germline CDR1 and CDR2: SNHLY and FYNNEI. This CDR3 spans 16 amino acids. The V and J ends lost 4 bases and 3 bases, in that order; junction bases with no gene match: 10. CDR3 residues: CASSGKDRVPKETQYF. In nucleotides, the CDR3 is TGTGCCAGCAGTGGGAAGGACAGGGTCCCAAAAGAGACCCAGTACTTC.

The V call is TRBV11-3, the J call TRBJ1-4; weak D call: TRBD1 (5 bases). The CDR3 sequence is 16 residues long. In germline, CDR1 is SGHNT, CDR2 YENEEA. Trimming pared 5 bases from V and 0 bases from J, leaving 13 bases between. As DNA, the CDR3 is TGTGCCAGCAGCCGCAGGGTCCAATCAACTAATGAAAAACTGTTTTTT. Its protein product is CASSRRVQSTNEKLFF.

This clone was found a few times. The chain employs TRBV5-4 and TRBJ1-2, with 9 bases lining up with TRBD1. V gave up 5 bases and J gave up 7 bases; unmatched junction bases: 18. Germline CDR1 is SGHNT and CDR2 is YYREEE (reference sequence). CDR3 length: 17 amino acids. The CDR3 here is CASSVGQGIMGLGGYTF. CDR3 nucleotides: TGTGCCAGCAGTGTGGGACAGGGAATCATGGGCCTAGGTGGCTACACCTTC.

A word on this clone: Different DNA sequences within this sample yield the same CDR3. The chain has TRBV7-8 and TRBJ2-2; no definite D call. CDR3 length: 14 residues. The V gene lost 4 bases and the J gene lost 1 base, with 7 bases spanning the gap. From germline, CDR1 is SGHVS and CDR2 FQNEAQ. CDR3 residues: CASSSTENTGELFF. CDR3 nucleotides: TGTGCCAGCAGCTCCACAGAGAACACCGGGGAGCTGTTTTTT.

This clone appeared many times. The V gene is TRBV18, the J gene TRBJ2-2, with 8 bases fitting TRBD1. V trimming: 9 bases; J trimming: 3 bases; junction bases outside the gene matches: 9. The germline V gene has CDR1 KGHSH and CDR2 LQKENI. The CDR3 length is 15 residues. The CDR3 loop reads CASKAKTGDTGELFF. In nucleotides, the CDR3 is TGTGCCAGTAAAGCCAAGACAGGGGACACCGGGGAGCTGTTTTTT.

The V and J genes are TRBV2 and TRBJ2-2, with a weak D call TRBD1 (5 bases). The CDR3 extends over 14 amino acids. Trimming took 8 bases from V and 6 from J, leaving 16 bases between them. Germline CDR1 reads SNHLY; CDR2 reads FYNNEI. The CDR3 reads CASRPQGGAGELFF. The CDR3 nucleotides are TGTGCCAGCCGTCCCCAGGGTGGGGCCGGGGAGCTGTTTTTT.

The CDR3, as DNA: TGTGCCAGCAGCTCCTCCCCTGGGACCACGTATACGCAGTATTTT. Its protein is CASSSSPGTTYTQYF. The chain links TRBV6-5 to TRBJ2-3; D is possibly TRBD1 or TRBD2 (5 bases each). Trimming removed 6 bases at V and 7 bases at J, with 20 bases between. This CDR3 has 15 amino acids. The germline gives CDR1 MNHEY, CDR2 SVGAGI.

The rearrangement links TRBV5-8 to TRBJ1-5, with 10 bases fitting TRBD1. V was pared by 4 bases and J by 0 bases, with 10 bases of the junction left unmatched. This CDR3 comprises 18 residues. Per the germline V gene, CDR1 is SGHTS and CDR2 is YDEGEE. CDR3 in DNA: TGTGCCAGCAGCCGCAGACAGGGGGCTTGGGATAGCAATCAGCCCCAGCATTTT. Translation: CASSRRQGAWDSNQPQHF. Using reference TRBV5-8 and TRBJ1-5 for the parts outside the CDR3, the full variable domain is EAGVTQSPTHLIKTRGQQATLRCSPISGHTSVYWYQQALGLGLQFLLWYDEGEERNRGNFPPRFSGRQFPNYSSELNVNALELEDSALYLCASSRRQGAWDSNQPQHFGDGTRLSIL.

The chain combines TRBV6-5 with TRBJ2-7, with D possibly called TRBD1 or TRBD2 (5 bases each). The ends were cut back, 5 bases at V and 5 bases at J, with 16 bases in the middle. Germline CDR1 is MNHEY and CDR2 is SVGAGI. CDR3 size: 14 residues. CDR3 sequence (DNA): TGTGCCAGCAGTGAGGGGTGGTTATTCAACGAGCAGTACTTC. Amino acid sequence: CASSEGWLFNEQYF.

The chain carries TRBV11-3 and TRBJ2-3; a weak D match, TRBD2 (6 bases). The CDR3 length is 16 residues. Germline V gene data show CDR1 as SGHNT and CDR2 as YENEEA. The V and J ends lost 1 base and 3 bases respectively, with 14 bases between them. In DNA form, the CDR3 reads TGTGCCAGCAGCTTAGGTACGGGAGTAGCGACAGATACGCAGTATTTT. It translates to CASSLGTGVATDTQYF.

Of note for this clone: Distinct nucleotide sequences in the sample also encode this CDR3. The gene calls are TRBV28 and TRBJ2-1; 12 bases match TRBD1. Losses at the gene ends were 3 bases for V and 10 bases for J; bases not matched to a gene: 4. CDR3 length: 14 residues. Per the germline V gene, CDR1 is MDHEN and CDR2 is SYDVKM. CDR3 loop: CASSLGQGAREQFF. Written as DNA, the CDR3 is TGTGCCAGCAGTTTGGGACAGGGGGCTAGGGAGCAGTTCTTC.

The chain links TRBV7-2 to TRBJ1-5, with 8 positions matching TRBD1. Losses at the gene ends were 2 bases for V and 10 bases for J; bases not matched to a gene: 7. CDR1 is SGHTA, CDR2 FQGNSA, per germline. This CDR3 spans 14 amino acids. CDR3 residues: CASSLNPTGDPQHF. The CDR3 coding sequence is TGTGCCAGCAGCTTAAACCCGACAGGGGATCCCCAGCATTTT.

As to this clone: Distinct nucleotide sequences in the sample also encode this CDR3. This rearrangement joins TRBV30 to TRBJ1-3; D is unclear. Germline loops: CDR1 GTSNPN, CDR2 SVGIG (reference sequence). Deletions cut 0 bases from V and 0 bases from J, with 9 bases between. This CDR3 is built from 15 residues. The CDR3 nucleotides are TGTGCCTGGAGTGTCGCCAGAAGCTCTGGAAACACCATATATTTT. It codes for CAWSVARSSGNTIYF.

On this clone itself: A read error is possible here, since a much larger clone lies one base away. Distinct nucleotide sequences in the sample also encode this CDR3. This chain uses TRBV28 with TRBJ1-1; D is possibly TRBD1 (5 bases). The CDR3 extends over 14 amino acids. The ends were cut back, 4 bases at V and 1 base at J, with 10 bases in the middle. The germline V gene has CDR1 MDHEN and CDR2 SYDVKM. Here the CDR3 reads CASSSGHPNTEAFF. The CDR3 DNA reads TGTGCCAGCAGTTCCGGACATCCGAACACTGAAGCTTTCTTT.

The V and J genes are TRBV18 and TRBJ2-7, with D possibly TRBD1 on 5 matching bases. Germline-derived CDR1 and CDR2 are KGHSH and LQKENI. V lost 6 bases and J lost 3, with 18 bases in between. The CDR3 extends over 15 amino acids. The CDR3 spells CASSVSHRNNYEQYF. For the CDR3, the DNA is TGTGCCAGCTCGGTTAGCCACAGGAACAACTACGAGCAGTACTTC.

V is TRBV7-3 and J is TRBJ2-3; TRBD1 matches at 9 bases. Germline CDR1 and CDR2: SGHTA and FQGTGA. Trimming cost V 4 bases and J 5 bases; bases outside gene matches: 16. This CDR3 is 18 amino acids long. CDR3 in DNA: TGTGCCAGCAGCTCACCCCCGGGGACAGGGAGGGGAGTAGATACGCAGTATTTT. Its translation is CASSSPPGTGRGVDTQYF.

Written as DNA, the CDR3 is TGTGCCAGCAGCTCTTCAAACAGAGCTAGGCAGTATTTT. Residues: CASSSSNRARQYF. This rearrangement joins TRBV11-1 to TRBJ2-3; no firm D call. Between the trimmed V and J ends, which lost 4 bases and 11 bases, there was a span of 16 bases. Per the germline V gene, CDR1 is SGHAT and CDR2 is FQDESV (reference sequence). This CDR3 region has 13 residues.

The CDR3 loop reads CASSLGGGRAADTQYF. CDR3 in DNA: TGTGCCAGCAGCTTGGGGGGCGGGAGGGCAGCAGATACGCAGTATTTT. This sequence joins TRBV5-4 and TRBJ2-3; TRBD2 aligns across 9 bases. V was pared by 0 bases and J by 4 bases, with 6 bases of the junction left unmatched. From germline, CDR1 is SGHNT and CDR2 YYREEE (reference sequence). The CDR3 has 16 amino acids.

This clone occurred once. Here the CDR3 reads CASFQGAYTEAFF. The CDR3 region has the DNA TGTGCCAGCTTTCAGGGGGCTTACACTGAAGCTTTCTTT. The chain is built from TRBV28 and TRBJ1-1; 8 nucleotides align to TRBD1. This CDR3 has 13 amino acids. The V gene end was trimmed by 8 bases and the J gene end by 3 bases; junction bases not matched to a gene: 5. Germline V CDR1 and CDR2: MDHEN, SYDVKM.

V and J are TRBV10-3 and TRBJ1-5, with D possibly being TRBD1 (5 bases). There are 14 residues in the CDR3. Germline loops: CDR1 ENHRY, CDR2 SYGVKD. V was pared by 4 bases and J by 2 bases, with 9 bases between. CDR3: CAISGGVGNQPQHF. In nucleotides, the CDR3 is TGTGCCATCAGTGGGGGGGTAGGCAATCAGCCCCAGCATTTT.

The CDR3 is CASSSGGPDYNEQFF. The CDR3 DNA follows: TGTGCCAGCTCCTCAGGGGGTCCGGATTACAATGAGCAGTTCTTC. The chain links TRBV18 to TRBJ2-1, with 7 bases fitting TRBD1. In germline, CDR1 is KGHSH, CDR2 LQKENI. The CDR3 runs to 15 residues. V shed 6 bases and J 4 bases; nucleotides not matched to a gene: 9.

This clone was seen once. The chain carries TRBV7-3 and TRBJ1-1; TRBD1 is a possible D gene (5 bases). Germline-derived CDR1 and CDR2 are SGHTA and FQGTGA. There are 13 residues in the CDR3. V was cut by 3 bases and J by 0 bases, with 5 bases left in between. The CDR3 nucleotides read TGTGCCAGCAGCTTGACAGTGAACACTGAAGCTTTCTTT. Protein sequence: CASSLTVNTEAFF.

The rearrangement joins TRBV7-2 to TRBJ1-2, with 7 bases matching TRBD1. After removal of 1 base from V and 4 bases from J, the junction contained 6 bases not matched to a gene. The V gene's germline CDR1 is SGHTA and CDR2 FQGNSA. This CDR3 spans 15 amino acids. DNA for the CDR3: TGTGCCAGCAGCTTAGATGGGGACAGCATCTATGGCTACACCTTC. Residues: CASSLDGDSIYGYTF.

The chain has TRBV6-1 and TRBJ2-1, with TRBD2 matching over 8 bases. From germline, CDR1 is MNHNS and CDR2 SASEGT. CDR3 length equals 15 residues. Trimming took 5 bases from V and 4 from J; bases not matched to a gene: 7. CDR3 sequence reads: CASSNSGNHYNEQFF. CDR3 nucleotide sequence: TGTGCCAGCAGTAATAGCGGGAACCATTACAATGAGCAGTTCTTC.

The chain employs TRBV6-1 and TRBJ1-4; possible D gene TRBD1, 5 bases. Trimming took 5 bases from V and 7 from J, leaving 8 bases between them. The CDR3 covers 12 residues. CDR1 is MNHNS, CDR2 SASEGT, per germline. CDR3 amino acids: CASSHQGEKLFF. The CDR3 coding sequence is TGTGCCAGCAGTCACCAGGGTGAAAAACTGTTTTTT.

The V gene is TRBV28, the J gene TRBJ1-5, with D possibly matching TRBD1 (5 bases). Germline loops: CDR1 MDHEN, CDR2 SYDVKM. The CDR3 spans 13 residues. The V end was cut by 7 bases, the J end by 5 bases, with 12 bases between. DNA for the CDR3: TGTGCCAGCAAACAGGTAATCTATCAGCCCCAGCATTTT. This encodes CASKQVIYQPQHF.

The CDR3 DNA is TGTGCCAGCAGCTTAGGTCCGGGTACGAGGGAGACCCAGTACTTC. Its protein is CASSLGPGTRETQYF. This rearrangement joins TRBV7-6 to TRBJ2-5; D is undetermined. Germline V gene data show CDR1 as SGHVS and CDR2 as FNYEAQ. CDR3 length: 15 amino acids. V lost 1 base to trimming and J lost 5 bases, with 14 bases between them.

The rearrangement uses TRBV6-5 and TRBJ2-4, with D possibly matching TRBD1 (6 bases). The CDR3 spans 16 residues. In germline, CDR1 is MNHEY, CDR2 SVGAGI. V shed 4 bases and J shed 4 bases, with 17 bases lying between them. CDR3 residues: CASSSLPGHQKNIQYF. Written as DNA, the CDR3 is TGTGCCAGCAGTTCATTACCGGGACACCAGAAAAACATTCAGTACTTC.

The chain uses TRBV6-1 and TRBJ2-5; tentatively, D is TRBD1 (6 bases). The CDR3 covers 15 residues. Trimming removed 5 bases at V and 0 bases at J, with 13 bases between. CDR1 and CDR2 (germline): MNHNS, SASEGT. The CDR3: CASSPDRTYQETQYF. The CDR3 coding sequence is TGTGCCAGCAGTCCGGACAGAACGTACCAAGAGACCCAGTACTTC.

V and J are TRBV28 and TRBJ2-6; D is unresolved. Trimming pared 10 bases from V and 11 bases from J, leaving 18 bases between. The length of the CDR3 is 13 residues. The germline CDR1 and CDR2 sequences are MDHEN and SYDVKM. This CDR3 is CATCPSVVDVLTF. The CDR3 region has the DNA TGTGCCACCTGCCCGTCTGTCGTGGACGTCCTGACTTTC.